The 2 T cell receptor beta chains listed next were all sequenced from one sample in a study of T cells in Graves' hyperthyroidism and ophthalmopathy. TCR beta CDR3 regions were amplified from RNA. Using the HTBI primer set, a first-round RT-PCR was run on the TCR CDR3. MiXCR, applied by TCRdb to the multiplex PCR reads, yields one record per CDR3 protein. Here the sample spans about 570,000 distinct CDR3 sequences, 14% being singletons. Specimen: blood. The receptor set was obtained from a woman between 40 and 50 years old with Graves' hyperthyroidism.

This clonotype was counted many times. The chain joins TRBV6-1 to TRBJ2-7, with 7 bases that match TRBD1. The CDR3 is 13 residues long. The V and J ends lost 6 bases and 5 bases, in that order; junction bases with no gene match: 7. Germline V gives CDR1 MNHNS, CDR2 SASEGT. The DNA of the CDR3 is TGTGCCAGCAGACTACAGGGGTCAAACGAGCAGTACTTC. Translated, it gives CASRLQGSNEQYF.

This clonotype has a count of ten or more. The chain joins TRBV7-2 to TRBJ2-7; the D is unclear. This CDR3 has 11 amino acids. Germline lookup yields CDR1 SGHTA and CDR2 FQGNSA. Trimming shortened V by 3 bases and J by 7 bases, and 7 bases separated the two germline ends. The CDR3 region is CASSLVREQYF. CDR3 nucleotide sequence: TGTGCCAGCAGCTTGGTTCGGGAGCAGTACTTC.